This T cell receptor (beta chain) was sequenced for a study of human T cells and chemical hapten exposure. Background on the study: Women made up most patients, who had alopecia areata, totalis or universalis.

The library tagged individual cDNA molecules with unique molecular identifiers. In TCRdb, the RACE reads were re-called with MiXCR into one record per CDR3 protein. The sample comprises some 89,000 distinct CDR3 sequences, roughly a quarter of which are singletons, and over 9% rests with the top ten. This clonotype has at least ten counts. Time point indicated: patch test 3, about 24 weeks after DPC sensitization. The treatment denotes: therapeutic diphenylcyclopropenone sensitization with weekly scalp DPC. Participating donors were patients with alopecia, aged 18 to 70 years, considered appropriate candidates for DPC. It was from unfractionated whole blood that total RNA was extracted. CDR3 length equals 15 residues. Trimming cost V 3 bases and J 3 bases, with 12 bases left between them.

This sequence was found in a man aged 35-49 years with alopecia areata. Some clones in this sample may be carry-over from other donors' samples. Here the sequenced sample was whole blood, taken in connection with sensitization to the hapten diphenylcyclopropenone (DPC). This rearrangement joins TRBV12-3 or TRBV12-4 to TRBJ1-3, with D possibly matching TRBD1 (6 bases). The CDR3 loop is CASSLRGGGGNTIYF. Written as DNA, the CDR3 is TGTGCCAGCAGTTTGCGTGGAGGGGGTGGAAACACCATATATTTT.